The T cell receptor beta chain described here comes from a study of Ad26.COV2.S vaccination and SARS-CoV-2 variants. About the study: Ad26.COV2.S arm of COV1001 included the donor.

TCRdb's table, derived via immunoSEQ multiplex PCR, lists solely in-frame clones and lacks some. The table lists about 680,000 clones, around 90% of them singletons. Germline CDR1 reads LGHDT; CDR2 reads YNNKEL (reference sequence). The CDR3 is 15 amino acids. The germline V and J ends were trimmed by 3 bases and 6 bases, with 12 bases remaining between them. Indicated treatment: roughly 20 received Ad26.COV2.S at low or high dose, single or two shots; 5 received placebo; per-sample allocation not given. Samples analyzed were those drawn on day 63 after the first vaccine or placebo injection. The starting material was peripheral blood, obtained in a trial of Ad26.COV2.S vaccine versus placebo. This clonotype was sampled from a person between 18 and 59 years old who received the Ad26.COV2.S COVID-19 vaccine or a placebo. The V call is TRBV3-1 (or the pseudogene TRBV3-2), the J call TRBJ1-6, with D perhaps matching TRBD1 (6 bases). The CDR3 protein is CASSHGGEGNSPLHF. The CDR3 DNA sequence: TGTGCCAGCAGCCATGGGGGCGAGGGTAATTCACCCCTCCACTTT.